This TCR beta chain was identified during a study of Ad26.COV2.S vaccination and SARS-CoV-2 variants. Per germline, CDR1 MNHNY and CDR2 SVGAGI (reference sequence). V lost 8 bases and J lost 7, with 11 bases in between. This CDR3 has 11 residues. Stated treatment: some 19 received Ad26.COV2.S at low or high dose, single or two shots; roughly five received placebo; per-sample allocation not given. Sampling occurred on day 63 after the first vaccine or placebo injection. Cohort 1b enrolled adults aged 18-55 years in Boston. The data were produced by immunoSEQ multiplex PCR, yet TCRdb's version contains in-frame clones alone and is incomplete. This sample has about half a million clones, with 89% found just once.

The source material was peripheral blood, sampled in a trial of Ad26.COV2.S vaccine versus placebo. J is TRBJ1-2 and V is TRBV6-6; no definite D call. This TCR derives from a person between 18 and 60 years old who received the Ad26.COV2.S COVID-19 vaccine or a placebo. CDR3 nucleotides: TGTGCCAGCGGTACATATCGTGGCTACACCTTC. It encodes CASGTYRGYTF.